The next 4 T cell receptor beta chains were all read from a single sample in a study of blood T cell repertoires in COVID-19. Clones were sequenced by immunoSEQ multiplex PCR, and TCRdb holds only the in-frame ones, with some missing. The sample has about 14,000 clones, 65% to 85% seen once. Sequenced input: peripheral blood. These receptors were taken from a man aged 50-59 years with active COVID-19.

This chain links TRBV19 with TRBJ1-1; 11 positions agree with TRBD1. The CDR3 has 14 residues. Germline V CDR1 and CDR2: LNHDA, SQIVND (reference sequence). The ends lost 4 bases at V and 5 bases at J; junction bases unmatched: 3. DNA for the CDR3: TGTGCCAGTAGTACGGACAGGGGGCTTACTGAAGCTTTCTTT. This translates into CASSTDRGLTEAFF.

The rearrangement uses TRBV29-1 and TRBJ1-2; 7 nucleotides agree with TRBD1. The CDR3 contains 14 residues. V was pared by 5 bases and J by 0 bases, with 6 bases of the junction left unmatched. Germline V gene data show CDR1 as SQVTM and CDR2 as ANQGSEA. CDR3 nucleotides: TGCAGCGTTTTTCCGGGACAGACTAACTATGGCTACACCTTC. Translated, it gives CSVFPGQTNYGYTF.

The chain's CDR3 is CASSLGPMGGGSTYEQYF. CDR3 sequence (DNA): TGCGCCAGCAGCTTGGGACCGATGGGAGGCGGGAGCACGTACGAGCAGTACTTC. The chain combines TRBV5-1 with TRBJ2-7; 7 positions match TRBD2. The ends lost 0 bases at V and 4 bases at J; junction bases unmatched: 16. CDR1 and CDR2 from the germline V gene are SGHRS and YFSETQ. The length of the CDR3 is 18 residues.

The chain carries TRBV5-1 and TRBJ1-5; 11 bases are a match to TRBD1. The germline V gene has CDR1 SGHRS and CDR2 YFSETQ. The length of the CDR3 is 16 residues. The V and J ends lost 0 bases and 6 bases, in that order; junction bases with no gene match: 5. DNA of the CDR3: TGCGCCAGCAGCTTGGGGACAGGGGGCTCTGGTCAGCCCCAGCATTTT. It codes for CASSLGTGGSGQPQHF.